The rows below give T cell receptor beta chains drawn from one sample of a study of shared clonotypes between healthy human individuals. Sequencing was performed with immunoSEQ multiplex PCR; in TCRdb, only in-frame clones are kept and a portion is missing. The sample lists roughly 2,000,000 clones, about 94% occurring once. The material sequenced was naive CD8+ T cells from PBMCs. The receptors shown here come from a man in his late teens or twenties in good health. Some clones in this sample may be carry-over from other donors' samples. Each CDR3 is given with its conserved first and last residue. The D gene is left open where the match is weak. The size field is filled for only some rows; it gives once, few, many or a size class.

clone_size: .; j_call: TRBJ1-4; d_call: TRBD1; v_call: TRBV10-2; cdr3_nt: TGCGCCAGCAGCGCAAACCACCCCGACAGGGTAAATGAAAAACTGTTTTTT; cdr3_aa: CASSANHPDRVNEKLFF
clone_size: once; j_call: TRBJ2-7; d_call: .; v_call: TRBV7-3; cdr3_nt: TGTGCCAGCAGCATCCATAGGACTGGCGAGCAGTACTTC; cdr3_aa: CASSIHRTGEQYF
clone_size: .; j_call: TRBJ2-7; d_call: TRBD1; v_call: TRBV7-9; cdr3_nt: TGTGCCAGCAGCTTAGCCGCACTCCGACAGGGGGGAATCTACGAGCAGTACTTC; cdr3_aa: CASSLAALRQGGIYEQYF
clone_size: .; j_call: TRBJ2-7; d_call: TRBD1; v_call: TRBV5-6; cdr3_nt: TGTGCCAGCAGGGGACAGGGTTACCACGAGCAGTACTTC; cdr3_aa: CASRGQGYHEQYF
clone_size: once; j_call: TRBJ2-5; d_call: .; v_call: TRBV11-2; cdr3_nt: TGTGCCAGCAGCTTCCCTGCGGCTAAAGAGACCCAGTACTTC; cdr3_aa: CASSFPAAKETQYF
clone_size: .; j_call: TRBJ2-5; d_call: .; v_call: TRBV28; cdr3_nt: TGTGCCAGCAGCCCAACAGGGAAAGAGACCCAGTACTTC; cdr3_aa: CASSPTGKETQYF
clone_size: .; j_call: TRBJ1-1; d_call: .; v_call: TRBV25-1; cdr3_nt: TGTGCCAGCAGTGAATTTTACAGCCACTCTGAAGCTTTCTTT; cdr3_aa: CASSEFYSHSEAFF
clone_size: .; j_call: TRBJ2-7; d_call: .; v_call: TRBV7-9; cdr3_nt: TGTGCCAGCAGCTCACCCGGGGACTACGAGCAGTACTTC; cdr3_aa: CASSSPGDYEQYF
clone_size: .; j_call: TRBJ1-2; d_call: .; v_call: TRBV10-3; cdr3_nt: TGTGCCATCAGTGACCCCCAAGTAAGACAAGACTATGGCTACACCTTC; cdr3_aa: CAISDPQVRQDYGYTF
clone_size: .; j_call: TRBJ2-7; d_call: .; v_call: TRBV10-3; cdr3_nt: TGTGCCATCAGTGTTTCAGGATCATACGAGCAGTACTTC; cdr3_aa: CAISVSGSYEQYF
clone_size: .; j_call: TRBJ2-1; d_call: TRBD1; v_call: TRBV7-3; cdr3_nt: TGTGCCAGCAGCTTAGGAGGCCAGGGGGCAATTCAGCATGAGCAGTTCTTC; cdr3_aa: CASSLGGQGAIQHEQFF
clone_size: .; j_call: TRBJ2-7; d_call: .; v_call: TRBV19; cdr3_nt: TGTGCCAGTAGCCCTGGGCCCGACGGATACTACGAGCAGTACTTC; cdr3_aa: CASSPGPDGYYEQYF
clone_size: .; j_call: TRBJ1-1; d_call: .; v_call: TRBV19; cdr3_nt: TGTGCCAGTAGTACCTACCCGACAGGCTCCACCGAAGCTTTCTTT; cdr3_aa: CASSTYPTGSTEAFF